The 28 T cell receptor beta chains listed next were all sequenced from one sample in a study of blood T cell repertoires in COVID-19 (dated by TCRdb to 2020 to 2022). Libraries came from the immunoSEQ multiplex PCR assay. Not all clones reach the TCRdb copy of this immuneACCESS table, which keeps in-frame sequences only. Checked studies attribute under half of the gap to unresolved V genes and leave the rest unexplained. This sample comprises under 300,000 clones, approximately 89% of them detected only once. The biggest ten clones account for about 2.9% of the sample. Sample: PBMCs or T cells enriched from blood (not recorded which). Receptors were obtained from a woman aged 40 to 55 who had been exposed to COVID-19.

This chain connects TRBV4-2 to TRBJ1-1; D is unclear. V shed 0 bases and J shed 0 bases, with 8 bases lying between them. This CDR3 comprises 15 residues. The germline V gene encodes CDR1 LGHNA and CDR2 YNFKEQ. This CDR3 is CASSQDDGMNTEAFF. The CDR3 DNA reads TGTGCCAGCAGCCAAGATGACGGGATGAACACTGAAGCTTTCTTT.

This clone was recorded only once. The chain employs TRBV5-8 and TRBJ2-3, with D maybe TRBD1 (6 bases). Trimming stripped 4 bases from V and 0 bases from J, with 15 bases between. CDR3 length: 16 residues. CDR1 and CDR2 (germline): SGHTS, YDEGEE. The DNA of the CDR3 is TGTGCCAGCAGCCCTAGTCGACAGGCTAGCACAGATACGCAGTATTTT. Amino acids: CASSPSRQASTDTQYF.

As regards this clone: Mismatch with germline at one junction end may stem from a read error. V gene TRBV5-1 combines with J gene TRBJ2-2; 14 positions agree with TRBD2. Germline CDR1 is SGHRS and CDR2 is YFSETQ. The CDR3 sequence is 15 residues long. Written as DNA, the CDR3 is TGTGCCAGCAGGCGACTAGCGGGAGGGTCCGGGGAGCTGTTTTTT. This encodes CASRRLAGGSGELFF.

The chain has TRBV27 and TRBJ1-2; D remains unclear. This CDR3 has 13 residues. The V and J ends lost 6 bases and 4 bases respectively, with 12 bases between them. Germline loops: CDR1 MNHEY, CDR2 SMNVEV (reference sequence). CDR3 residues: CASSPLSFYGYTF. The DNA for the CDR3 is TGTGCCAGCAGCCCTCTCTCTTTCTATGGCTACACCTTC.

This clone was detected once. V usage is TRBV23-1 and J usage is TRBJ1-1, with D tentatively TRBD1 (6 bases). TRBV23-1 is sorted into the ORF group, with uncertain function. Between the trimmed V and J ends, which lost 6 bases and 2 bases, there was a span of 13 bases. This CDR3 is built from 14 residues. The chain's CDR3 is CASSKGTCNTEAFF. The CDR3 bases are TGCGCCAGCAGCAAGGGGACATGCAACACTGAAGCTTTCTTT.

The gene calls are TRBV5-4 and TRBJ2-1; possible D gene TRBD2, 6 bases. V lost 4 bases to trimming and J lost 7 bases, with 15 bases between them. The length of the CDR3 is 14 residues. CDR1 and CDR2 from the germline V gene are SGHNT and YYREEE (reference sequence). This chain's CDR3 is CASSTRDFYNEQFF. In nucleotides, the CDR3 is TGTGCCAGCAGCACCCGGGACTTCTATAATGAGCAGTTCTTC.

This chain connects TRBV7-3 to TRBJ1-1; D is unclear. This CDR3 region has 13 residues. Germline V lookup: CDR1 SGHTA, CDR2 FQGTGA. With 6 bases removed from V and 7 bases from J, the gap between germline ends came to 15 bases. In DNA form, the CDR3 reads TGTGCCAGCAGAGGCAGCGGGCGGTTTGAAGCTTTCTTT. This encodes CASRGSGRFEAFF. The whole variable domain, filled in from reference TRBV7-3 and TRBJ1-1, reads GAGVSQTPSNKVTEKGKYVELRCDPISGHTALYWYRQSLGQGPEFLIYFQGTGAADDSGLPNDRFFAVRPEGSVSTLKIQRTERGDSAVYLCASRGSGRFEAFFGQGTRLTVV.

The rearrangement uses TRBV6-5 and TRBJ1-2, with D unclear. Trimming cost V 2 bases and J 7 bases, with 8 bases left between them. The CDR3 spans 12 residues. Per the germline V gene, CDR1 is MNHEY and CDR2 is SVGAGI. In DNA, the CDR3 is TGTGCCAGCAGTTACCGGCGGGGTGGCTACACCTTC. It translates to CASSYRRGGYTF.

This clone was seen a few times. The gene calls are TRBV19 and TRBJ1-2; 9 bases match TRBD1. The germline gives CDR1 LNHDA, CDR2 SQIVND (reference sequence). J was trimmed by 6 bases and V by 4 bases; bases with no gene match: 18. The CDR3 totals 18 residues. This chain's CDR3 is CASSRVVGQGGQGNGYTF. The CDR3 bases are TGTGCCAGTAGTAGAGTTGTGGGACAGGGCGGTCAAGGAAATGGCTACACCTTC.

The J gene is TRBJ1-4, the V gene TRBV24-1, with D hard to call. The CDR3 loop spans 16 amino acids. Trimming left V 2 bases short and J 0 bases short, with 9 bases between. Germline V lookup: CDR1 KGHDR, CDR2 SFDVKD. The CDR3 DNA reads as TGTGCCACCAGTGATTCGCGGGCTGCAACTAATGAAAAACTGTTTTTT. Its protein is CATSDSRAATNEKLFF.

The chain couples TRBV9 to TRBJ1-2; possibly TRBD1 for D (5 bases). V lost 0 bases and J lost 4, with 13 bases in between. This CDR3 has 15 amino acids. Germline V gene lookup returns CDR1 SGDLS and CDR2 YYNGEE. The CDR3 spells CASSVAYGGGYGYTF. The CDR3 nucleotides are TGTGCCAGCAGCGTAGCTTACGGGGGTGGCTATGGCTACACCTTC.

The chain has TRBV28 and TRBJ2-6, with D hard to call. The CDR3 length is 13 residues. Germline V gives CDR1 MDHEN, CDR2 SYDVKM. V lost 6 bases and J 4 bases, leaving 7 bases between the germline ends. The CDR3 spells CASRMAGANVLTF. Written as DNA, the CDR3 is TGTGCCAGCAGGATGGCCGGGGCCAACGTCCTGACTTTC.

V is TRBV3-1 (or the pseudogene TRBV3-2) and J is TRBJ1-1, with 8 bases fitting TRBD1. CDR1 LGHDT and CDR2 YNNKEL come from the germline V gene (reference sequence). This CDR3 spans 17 amino acids. The trim removed 4 bases at V and 0 bases at J, leaving 10 bases unmatched. CDR3 in DNA: TGTGCCAGCAGCCTAATGGAATACAGGGGGATGAACACTGAAGCTTTCTTT. Its protein is CASSLMEYRGMNTEAFF.

The J gene is TRBJ1-4, the V gene TRBV4-1, with 12 bases fitting TRBD1. Unmatched junction bases numbered 2, after V lost 1 base and J lost 8 bases. CDR3 length: 15 residues. In germline, CDR1 is MGHRA, CDR2 YSYEKL. The CDR3 loop reads CASSQAGTGGEKLFF. The CDR3 DNA reads TGCGCCAGCAGCCAAGCCGGGACAGGGGGCGAAAAACTGTTTTTT.

The chain carries TRBV6-2 or TRBV6-3 and TRBJ1-5; TRBD1 might be the D (6 bases). CDR3 length: 16 residues. The germline V gene encodes CDR1 MNHEY and CDR2 SVGEGT. V was pared by 2 bases and J by 3 bases, with 14 bases between. CDR3 residues: CASSYTQTGVNQPQHF. CDR3 nucleotide sequence: TGTGCCAGCAGTTACACACAGACAGGAGTCAATCAGCCCCAGCATTTT.

The chain is built from TRBV3-1 (or the pseudogene TRBV3-2) and TRBJ2-1; 11 bases match TRBD2. Germline V CDR1 and CDR2: LGHDT, YNNKEL (reference sequence). The CDR3 spans 16 residues. With V trimmed by 4 bases and J by 8 bases, 10 bases remained unmatched. The CDR3 DNA reads TGTGCCAGCAGCCTCGTTAGCGGGAGGGCCGGAGATGAGCAGTTCTTC. This translates into CASSLVSGRAGDEQFF.

This rearrangement joins TRBV29-1 to TRBJ1-1; TRBD1 matches 9 bases. J lost 3 bases, V lost 4 bases, and 3 bases had no gene match. The CDR3 contains 13 residues. Germline CDR1 SQVTM, CDR2 ANQGSEA. CDR3 nucleotide sequence: TGCAGCGTTGGACAGGGGGGGGACACTGAAGCTTTCTTT. Translated: CSVGQGGDTEAFF.

This chain joins TRBV7-2 and TRBJ1-3; 10 bases map to TRBD1. This CDR3 contains 16 residues. Germline V gene lookup returns CDR1 SGHTA and CDR2 FQGNSA. The junction had 5 bases not matched to a gene; V was cut back by 5 bases and J by 1 base. CDR3 sequence: CASSIDRGLSGNTIYF. The CDR3 nucleotides read TGTGCCAGCAGCATAGACAGGGGGCTTTCTGGAAACACCATATATTTT. The variable domain in full, completed from reference TRBV7-2 and TRBJ1-3, reads GAGVSQSPSNKVTEKGKDVELRCDPISGHTALYWYRQSLGQGLEFLIYFQGNSAPDKSGLPSDRFSAERTGGSVSTLTIQRTQQEDSAVYLCASSIDRGLSGNTIYFGEGSWLTVV.

The chain uses TRBV5-4 and TRBJ1-2, with 7 bases that match TRBD1. Looked up from germline, CDR1 is SGHNT and CDR2 is YYREEE (reference sequence). J lost 8 bases, V lost 0 bases, and 7 bases had no gene match. The CDR3 totals 14 residues. The chain's CDR3 is CASSLEVTGKGYTF. The CDR3 nucleotides read TGTGCCAGCAGCTTGGAGGTGACAGGGAAAGGCTACACCTTC.

The chain is built from TRBV5-4 and TRBJ1-1, with 9 bases that match TRBD1. CDR1 SGHNT and CDR2 YYREEE come from the germline V gene (reference sequence). The CDR3 runs to 16 residues. V was pared by 4 bases and J by 3 bases, with 10 bases of the junction left unmatched. The CDR3 reads CASSQTGGGFDTEAFF. CDR3 bases: TGTGCCAGCAGCCAAACAGGGGGCGGTTTCGACACTGAAGCTTTCTTT.

This chain joins TRBV10-3 and TRBJ2-2, with 10 bases matching TRBD2. Germline V lookup: CDR1 ENHRY, CDR2 SYGVKD. Germline trimming cut 6 bases from V and 7 bases from J; bases unmatched to any gene: 8. This CDR3 region has 15 residues. The CDR3 nucleotides are TGTGCCATCAGGGATTCTAGCGGGGGCGGCGGGGAGCTGTTTTTT. Translated, it gives CAIRDSSGGGGELFF.

Notes on this clone: Relative to the germline gene, one junction end is altered; a read error may explain this. CDR3 region: CASSSVGQGSGTEAFF. The CDR3 region has the DNA TGTGCCAGCAGCTCCGTAGGACAGGGGTCTGGCACTGAAGCTTTCTTT. The chain uses TRBV5-1 and TRBJ1-1; 9 bases are a match to TRBD1. CDR3 length: 16 amino acids. The germline CDR1 and CDR2 sequences are SGHRS and YFSETQ.

CDR3 sequence reads: CASSQDRDRGFYGYTF. The CDR3 nucleotides read TGTGCCAGCAGCCAAGATCGGGACAGGGGATTCTATGGCTACACCTTC. The chain has TRBV3-1 (or the pseudogene TRBV3-2) and TRBJ1-2; 10 bases are shared with TRBD1. CDR1 is LGHDT, CDR2 YNNKEL, per germline (reference sequence). There are 16 residues in the CDR3. Trimming cost V 0 bases and J 4 bases; bases outside gene matches: 5.

This sequence joins TRBV4-3 and TRBJ1-2; D gene ambiguous. The CDR3 sequence is 13 residues long. The germline gives CDR1 LGHNA, CDR2 YSLEER. Trimming cost V 4 bases and J 3 bases, with 9 bases left between them. The chain's CDR3 is CASSPSGDYGYTF. DNA for the CDR3: TGCGCCAGCAGCCCCTCCGGTGACTATGGCTACACCTTC.

The rearrangement uses TRBV19 and TRBJ2-1; 8 bases are a match to TRBD2. Trimming removed 7 bases from V and 6 bases from J; junction bases left unmatched: 14. The CDR3 runs 16 residues. Germline V gene sequence: CDR1 LNHDA, CDR2 SQIVND (reference sequence). The DNA for the CDR3 is TGTGCCAGTACCCCCCCGGGGGCGGGAGGATTCAATGAGCAGTTCTTC. Translating gives CASTPPGAGGFNEQFF.

The chain links TRBV28 to TRBJ2-1, with 9 bases identical to TRBD2. J lost 2 bases, V lost 5 bases, and 10 bases had no gene match. The CDR3 length is 17 residues. The germline gives CDR1 MDHEN, CDR2 SYDVKM. The CDR3 region is CASSSFGRGGTYNEQFF. For the CDR3, the DNA is TGTGCCAGCAGTAGCTTCGGGCGGGGGGGTACCTACAATGAGCAGTTCTTC.

This chain links TRBV5-1 with TRBJ2-1, with D perhaps TRBD2 (5 bases). This CDR3 region has 16 residues. Germline V gives CDR1 SGHRS, CDR2 YFSETQ. V was shortened by 5 bases and J by 0 bases, with 15 bases between the two germline ends. This CDR3 is CASRVEGTRSYNEQFF. As DNA, the CDR3 is TGCGCCAGCAGAGTAGAGGGTACCCGCTCCTACAATGAGCAGTTCTTC.

This chain connects TRBV14 to TRBJ1-2, with 8 bases aligning to TRBD1. Germline V gives CDR1 SGHDN, CDR2 FVKESK. The length of the CDR3 is 15 residues. With 4 bases clipped from V and 2 bases from J, the junction kept 6 bases outside the gene matches. CDR3 loop: CASSRTGQANYGYTF. CDR3 DNA: TGTGCCAGCAGCCGGACGGGACAGGCCAACTATGGCTACACCTTC.